The 24 T cell receptor beta chains given below trace back to one sample, sequenced in a study of T cell repertoires in ileal Crohn's disease. Some clones are missing from TCRdb's copy, which holds only in-frame ones; the method was immunoSEQ multiplex PCR. The sample consists of 15,000 to 20,000 clones, 90% to 95% of them appearing once. The sequencing input was ileal tissue. All receptors derive from an adult with Crohn's disease.

V usage is TRBV7-3 and J usage is TRBJ1-2; weak D call: TRBD1 (5 bases). Trimming left V 0 bases short and J 6 bases short, with 11 bases between. CDR3 length equals 14 residues. Germline V gene data show CDR1 as SGHTA and CDR2 as FQGTGA. This CDR3 is CASSLTGTRDGYTF. CDR3 DNA: TGTGCCAGCAGCTTAACCGGGACTAGGGATGGCTACACCTTC. Using reference TRBV7-3 and TRBJ1-2 for the parts outside the CDR3, the full variable domain is GAGVSQTPSNKVTEKGKYVELRCDPISGHTALYWYRQSLGQGPEFLIYFQGTGAADDSGLPNDRFFAVRPEGSVSTLKIQRTERGDSAVYLCASSLTGTRDGYTFGSGTRLTVV.

The V call is TRBV2, the J call TRBJ2-3, with TRBD2 as a possible D gene (5 bases). Trimming took off 10 bases at V and 0 bases at J, with 14 bases between the two ends. CDR1 is SNHLY and CDR2 is FYNNEI in the germline V gene. This CDR3 is built from 14 residues. In DNA form, the CDR3 reads TGTGCCATCTCCGGGGATCGTAGCACAGATACGCAGTATTTT. It translates to CAISGDRSTDTQYF.

The V and J genes are TRBV5-1 and TRBJ2-3, with 8 bases identical to TRBD2. The V gene end was trimmed by 5 bases and the J gene end by 1 base; junction bases not matched to a gene: 3. The germline V gene encodes CDR1 SGHRS and CDR2 YFSETQ. The CDR3 has 14 residues. CDR3 bases: TGCGCCAGCAGGTTTAGCGGGGGCACAGATACGCAGTATTTT. Its translation: CASRFSGGTDTQYF.

This clone occurred once. The chain couples TRBV18 to TRBJ1-5; possibly TRBD1 for D (5 bases). Germline values: CDR1 KGHSH, CDR2 LQKENI. The V end lost 1 base, the J end lost 0 bases, and 10 bases lay between the germline ends. The CDR3 is 16 residues long. CDR3 nucleotide sequence: TGTGCCAGCTCACCACGACAGTTAGATAGCAATCAGCCCCAGCATTTT. Protein sequence: CASSPRQLDSNQPQHF.

The rearrangement joins TRBV5-1 to TRBJ2-2; TRBD1 aligns across 7 bases. The J segment lost 6 bases and the V segment lost 4 bases, leaving 6 bases of the junction unmatched. This CDR3 is built from 14 residues. In germline, CDR1 is SGHRS, CDR2 YFSETQ. The CDR3 loop reads CASSLEQGSGELFF. In DNA, the CDR3 is TGCGCCAGCAGCCTAGAACAGGGGTCCGGGGAGCTGTTTTTT.

The V and J genes are TRBV12-2 and TRBJ2-5; TRBD1 is the table's D call, not checked against the DNA. TRBV12-2 counts as a pseudogene. This CDR3 is built from 15 residues. The CDR3 region is CASRSEQGWQETQYF. Here the CDR3 DNA reads TGTGCAAGTCGCTCAGAACAGGGGTGGCAAGAGACCCAGTACTTC.

The genes are TRBV7-2 and TRBJ1-2, with D unresolved. V was cut by 5 bases and J by 7 bases, with 14 bases left in between. Germline V gene lookup returns CDR1 SGHTA and CDR2 FQGNSA. The CDR3 spans 13 residues. The CDR3 DNA sequence: TGTGCCAGCAGCCACTTTTCTACGAGTGGCTACACCTTC. This translates into CASSHFSTSGYTF.

The chain couples TRBV7-3 to TRBJ2-7; TRBD2 agrees at 8 bases. V was pared by 5 bases and J by 5 bases, with 8 bases of the junction left unmatched. CDR1 is SGHTA, CDR2 FQGTGA, per germline. This CDR3 spans 14 amino acids. The CDR3 loop is CASSPGGARHEQYF. CDR3 nucleotide sequence: TGTGCCAGCAGCCCGGGAGGGGCGCGCCACGAGCAGTACTTC.

This sequence joins TRBV11-1 and TRBJ1-1; no firm D call. The CDR3 has 14 amino acids. Germline loops: CDR1 SGHAT, CDR2 FQDESV (reference sequence). Trimming took 3 bases from V and 0 from J, leaving 8 bases between them. The DNA of the CDR3 is TGTGCCAGCAGCTTGGGGAGACTGAACACTGAAGCTTTCTTT. It encodes CASSLGRLNTEAFF. Full variable domain (missing parts from reference TRBV11-1 and TRBJ1-1): EAEVAQSPRYKITEKSQAVAFWCDPISGHATLYWYRQILGQGPELLVQFQDESVVDDSQLPKDRFSAERLKGVDSTLKIQPAELGDSAMYLCASSLGRLNTEAFFGQGTRLTVV.

V and J are TRBV2 and TRBJ1-1, with D possibly TRBD1 on 6 matching bases. CDR1 and CDR2 (germline): SNHLY, FYNNEI. V was pared by 6 bases and J by 4 bases, with 21 bases between. The CDR3 sequence is 16 residues long. The CDR3 sequence is CASRQRLTQGPTEAFF. In DNA form, the CDR3 reads TGTGCCAGCAGACAACGGCTGACACAGGGTCCCACTGAAGCTTTCTTT.

As to this clone: One end of the junction varies from germline; a read error may be responsible. This CDR3 reads CASRAGGPSYGQYF. CDR3 in DNA: TGTGCCAGCAGGGCAGGGGGCCCATCTTACGGGCAGTACTTC. The rearrangement uses TRBV7-8 and TRBJ2-7, with 8 positions matching TRBD1. Germline V CDR1 and CDR2: SGHVS, FQNEAQ. The length of the CDR3 is 14 residues.

The chain recombines TRBV2 with TRBJ2-1; 7 nucleotides agree with TRBD1. CDR1 is SNHLY, CDR2 FYNNEI, per germline. The CDR3 runs 17 residues. V shed 0 bases, J shed 0 bases, and the junction held 5 bases outside the gene matches. The CDR3 sequence: CASSEARGTVSYNEQFF. The CDR3 DNA follows: TGTGCCAGCAGTGAAGCGCGTGGGACAGTCTCCTACAATGAGCAGTTCTTC.

V is TRBV5-1 and J is TRBJ1-1; 8 bases line up with TRBD1. Losses at the gene ends were 8 bases for V and 1 base for J; bases not matched to a gene: 7. Germline CDR1 reads SGHRS; CDR2 reads YFSETQ. CDR3 size: 14 residues. The CDR3 reads CASTWGTGNTEAFF. The CDR3 DNA reads as TGCGCCAGTACCTGGGGGACAGGGAACACTGAAGCTTTCTTT.

The chain joins TRBV4-2 to TRBJ2-2, with TRBD1 matching 7 bases. CDR1 is LGHNA, CDR2 YNFKEQ, per germline. The trim removed 2 bases at V and 4 bases at J, leaving 7 bases unmatched. The CDR3 contains 16 residues. The CDR3 loop is CASSQLPGTATGELFF. The CDR3 region has the DNA TGTGCCAGCAGCCAACTCCCCGGGACAGCCACCGGGGAGCTGTTTTTT.

The V and J genes are TRBV19 and TRBJ2-7; possibly TRBD2 for D (5 bases). Germline assignment: CDR1 LNHDA and CDR2 SQIVND (reference sequence). The germline V and J ends were trimmed by 7 bases and 2 bases, with 12 bases remaining between them. CDR3 length: 13 amino acids. The CDR3 protein is CASMRTYPYEQYF. The CDR3 DNA sequence: TGTGCCAGTATGAGGACTTATCCCTACGAGCAGTACTTC.

This rearrangement joins TRBV27 to TRBJ1-6; the match to TRBD1 covers 7 bases. Trimming removed 2 bases from V and 7 bases from J; junction bases left unmatched: 5. Per germline, CDR1 MNHEY and CDR2 SMNVEV (reference sequence). CDR3 length: 15 residues. CDR3 bases: TGTGCCAGCAGTTTACGGACAGGAGAGAATTCACCCCTCCACTTT. Its translation: CASSLRTGENSPLHF.

The J gene is TRBJ1-3, the V gene TRBV18, with a possible D match to TRBD1 (6 bases). The germline CDR1 and CDR2 sequences are KGHSH and LQKENI. Deletions cut 3 bases from V and 2 bases from J, with 11 bases between. The CDR3 runs 15 residues. CDR3 coding DNA: TGTGCCAGCTCACCCTACAGGGCCCCTGGAAACACCATATATTTT. Translation: CASSPYRAPGNTIYF.

V usage is TRBV5-4 and J usage is TRBJ2-4; no firm D call. The CDR3 runs to 13 residues. In germline, CDR1 is SGHNT, CDR2 YYREEE (reference sequence). The V end lost 5 bases, the J end lost 8 bases, and 14 bases lay between the germline ends. The CDR3 loop is CASRRPPDDIQYF. In DNA form, the CDR3 reads TGTGCCAGCAGGAGGCCCCCTGATGACATTCAGTACTTC.

This rearrangement joins TRBV19 to TRBJ1-2, with 9 bases lining up with TRBD1. The V and J ends lost 3 bases and 8 bases, in that order; junction bases with no gene match: 4. Germline V lookup: CDR1 LNHDA, CDR2 SQIVND (reference sequence). CDR3 length: 13 residues. The CDR3 here is CASSIGQGRGYTF. Written as DNA, the CDR3 is TGTGCCAGTAGTATCGGACAGGGGCGCGGCTACACCTTC.

For the CDR3, the DNA is TGTGCCAGCAGCTTAGCCTTAGCGGGGCCTTACGAGCAGTACTTC. It encodes CASSLALAGPYEQYF. The chain combines TRBV11-2 with TRBJ2-7, with 8 bases that match TRBD2. CDR3 length: 15 residues. Germline trimming cut 1 base from V and 4 bases from J; bases unmatched to any gene: 6. Per germline, CDR1 SGHAT and CDR2 FQNNGV.

V gene TRBV5-8 combines with J gene TRBJ2-6; 8 positions match TRBD1. The CDR3 consists of 18 residues. V dropped 2 bases and J dropped 2; count of bases not matched to a gene: 9. The V gene's germline CDR1 is SGHTS and CDR2 YDEGEE. This CDR3 reads CASSFFRAGGAGANVLTF. The CDR3 DNA is TGTGCCAGCAGCTTTTTTCGGGCAGGGGGCGCTGGGGCCAACGTCCTGACTTTC.

The J gene is TRBJ2-5, the V gene TRBV10-1; TRBD2 agrees at 11 bases. Germline trimming cut 1 base from V and 1 base from J; bases unmatched to any gene: 5. The germline gives CDR1 WNHNN, CDR2 SYGVQD (reference sequence). The CDR3 is 17 amino acids. CDR3 DNA: TGCGCCAGCAGTGAGTGGCTAGCGGGGGGTAGCCAAGAGACCCAGTACTTC. Encoded protein: CASSEWLAGGSQETQYF.

V gene TRBV11-3 combines with J gene TRBJ2-2; D is uncertain. The CDR3 runs 13 residues. Trimming cost V 1 base and J 6 bases, with 6 bases left between them. The germline gives CDR1 SGHNT, CDR2 YENEEA. The chain's CDR3 is CASSLVQAGELFF. In DNA form, the CDR3 reads TGTGCCAGCAGCTTAGTGCAGGCCGGGGAGCTGTTTTTT.

J is TRBJ1-1 and V is TRBV4-3, with D perhaps TRBD1 (6 bases). Germline V gene lookup returns CDR1 LGHNA and CDR2 YSLEER. The CDR3 has 13 amino acids. Trimming took 3 bases from V and 7 from J, leaving 12 bases between them. CDR3 protein: CASSQKTGLEAFF. Written as DNA, the CDR3 is TGCGCCAGCAGCCAGAAGACAGGCCTTGAAGCTTTCTTT.